A selection of T cell receptor beta chains follows, all from one sample in a study of shared clonotypes between healthy human individuals. TCRdb keeps only in-frame clones here, not all; method: immunoSEQ multiplex PCR. The sample lists 500,000 to 700,000 clones; 85% to 95% were seen once. Sequenced material: naive CD8+ T cells sorted from blood. The receptors were gathered from a woman in her twenties or thirties in good health. The CDR3 runs from the conserved cysteine through the conserved F or W. Fields, in order: V gene, D gene, J gene, clone size, CDR3 protein, CDR3 DNA. The D gene is left open where the match is weak. The size field is filled for only some rows; it gives once, few, many or a size class.

TRBV11-2	TRBD1	TRBJ1-4	NA	CASSFETGGTNEKLFF	TGTGCCAGCAGCTTTGAGACAGGGGGCACTAATGAAAAACTGTTTTTT
TRBV19	NA	TRBJ1-5	NA	CASSIWADYTGTQPQHF	TGTGCCAGTAGTATATGGGCTGATTACACAGGGACTCAGCCCCAGCATTTT
TRBV10-3	NA	TRBJ1-2	NA	CAIKPPGGSGGYTF	TGTGCCATCAAGCCACCAGGTGGGAGCGGAGGCTACACCTTC
TRBV10-3	TRBD2	TRBJ2-3	NA	CAISGTTSGRAGDTQYF	TGTGCCATCAGTGGGACGACTAGCGGGAGGGCCGGGGATACGCAGTATTTT
TRBV30	NA	TRBJ2-3	NA	CAWSEGRASTDTQYF	TGTGCCTGGAGTGAAGGCAGGGCTAGCACAGATACGCAGTATTTT
TRBV5-1	TRBD2	TRBJ2-1	NA	CASKLAGEGNEQFF	TGCGCCAGTAAACTAGCGGGAGAGGGGAATGAGCAGTTCTTC
TRBV13	NA	TRBJ2-5	NA	CASSSNPGPEAQYF	TGTGCCAGCAGCTCCAATCCGGGACCCGAGGCCCAGTACTTC
TRBV2	TRBD2	TRBJ2-1	NA	CASSQTSGPSYNEQFF	TGTGCCAGCAGTCAGACTAGCGGACCCTCCTACAATGAGCAGTTCTTC
TRBV28	NA	TRBJ1-5	once	CASSLGVGAYSNQPQHF	TGTGCCAGCAGTTTGGGCGTGGGGGCTTATAGCAATCAGCCCCAGCATTTT
TRBV28	TRBD1	TRBJ2-2	few	CASSFNRGGTGELFF	TGTGCCAGCAGTTTTAACAGGGGTGGAACCGGGGAGCTGTTTTTT
TRBV5-1	TRBD1	TRBJ1-1	NA	CASSFPDRGRTEAFF	TGCGCCAGCAGCTTTCCTGACAGGGGAAGGACTGAAGCTTTCTTT
TRBV6-4	NA	TRBJ1-2	once	CASSHFGDVDGYTF	TGTGCCAGCAGCCACTTCGGGGATGTCGATGGCTACACCTTC
TRBV30	TRBD1	TRBJ2-7	NA	CARGQGRFPRCEQYF	TGTGCCCGGGGACAGGGACGTTTCCCTAGGTGCGAGCAGTACTTC
TRBV7-9	NA	TRBJ2-7	NA	CASSPDTTSYEQYF	TGTGCCAGCAGCCCCGACACAACCAGCTACGAGCAGTACTTC
TRBV28	NA	TRBJ2-5	NA	CASSPRTIQETQYF	TGTGCCAGCAGTCCGAGGACTATCCAAGAGACCCAGTACTTC
TRBV2	NA	TRBJ1-2	NA	CASSEYGQGANYGYTF	TGTGCCAGCAGTGAATACGGCCAGGGAGCTAACTATGGCTACACCTTC
TRBV6-1	TRBD2	TRBJ2-7	NA	CASSEAPAGGSYEQYF	TGTGCCAGCAGTGAAGCACCAGCGGGAGGTTCCTACGAGCAGTACTTC
TRBV6-5	NA	TRBJ2-3	NA	CASSSIQGGEADTQYF	TGTGCCAGCAGTTCGATCCAGGGGGGTGAAGCAGATACGCAGTATTTT
TRBV5-6	NA	TRBJ2-7	NA	CASSRWGEHYEQYF	TGTGCCAGCAGCCGGTGGGGGGAGCACTACGAGCAGTACTTC
TRBV5-1	NA	TRBJ2-7	NA	CASRGETYEQYF	TGCGCCAGCCGAGGGGAGACCTACGAGCAGTACTTC
TRBV27	NA	TRBJ2-1	NA	CASSFRGSSYNEQFF	TGTGCCAGCAGTTTTAGGGGTAGCTCCTACAATGAGCAGTTCTTC
TRBV19	NA	TRBJ1-5	NA	CASSRGDHQPQHF	TGTGCCAGTAGTCGCGGGGATCATCAGCCCCAGCATTTT
TRBV7-8	TRBD1	TRBJ2-1	NA	CASSRRDRNEQFF	TGTGCCAGCAGCCGCCGGGACAGAAATGAGCAGTTCTTC
TRBV7-6	TRBD1	TRBJ2-7	NA	CASSLGVAGTGGSEQYF	TGTGCCAGCAGCTTAGGGGTTGCCGGGACAGGGGGAAGCGAGCAGTACTTC
TRBV13	NA	TRBJ1-4	NA	CASSLAGEKLFF	TGTGCCAGCAGCTTAGCTGGAGAAAAACTGTTTTTT
TRBV27	TRBD2	TRBJ2-1	NA	CASRPTGGSDEQFF	TGTGCCAGCAGACCTACTGGCGGGAGCGATGAGCAGTTCTTC
TRBV11-2	NA	TRBJ2-1	once	CASSLWDSSNEQFF	TGTGCCAGCAGCTTATGGGACTCGTCCAATGAGCAGTTCTTC